A selection of T cell receptor beta chains follows, all from one sample in a study of beta chain features in type 1 diabetes. The data were produced by immunoSEQ multiplex PCR, yet TCRdb's version contains in-frame clones alone and is incomplete. Of over 700,000 clones listed, roughly 16% are singletons. The sequenced sample consisted of naive CD4+ T cells from blood. Receptors were obtained from a woman aged 18-29 years in good health. Each CDR3 is given with its conserved first and last residue.

V,CDR3
TRBV28,CASSLQTASSYNEQFF
TRBV5-1,CASSLVEGEKLFF
TRBV7-9,CASSLPVQAVMDGYTF
TRBV27,CASSPGTGGPGEQYF
TRBV7-3,CASSSQGLETQYF
TRBV7-2,CASSLLQEPLEAFF
TRBV5-4,CASSSEGTGYYGYTF
TRBV19,CASSEGGSGDTQYF
TRBV5-4,CASSLGLHGDTQYF
TRBV7-2,CASSLSGQSTQYF
TRBV7-2,CASSVTLKEETQYF
TRBV4-1,CASRHKPGRSTDTQYF
TRBV5-1,CASSLGGGSYNEQFF
TRBV28,CASTSTGLEPQHF
TRBV28,CASRETGGQETQYF
TRBV28,CASRANLEQYF
TRBV6-5,CASSWDRGSYEQYF
TRBV6-6,CASTQSQIRGYYGYTF
TRBV20-1,CSAIPFGGYTF
TRBV19,CASSQNQRGTEAFF
TRBV9,CASSLQAGWTGAYNEQFF
TRBV7-2,CASSLKGEQPQHF
TRBV11-2,CASRGHTGQNTEAFF
TRBV9,CASSVGAGGPSTDTQYF
TRBV6-5,CASSYSTSGSRNIQYF
TRBV5-6,CASSSKRLYEQYF
TRBV5-4,CASSPWLAGVADTQYF
TRBV27,CASSLQPGLGIYEQYF
TRBV7-9,CASSFRPTTNTGELFF
TRBV29-1,CSVEVYEQYF
TRBV5-8,CASSLFARADLFSYEQYF
TRBV21-1,CASSQGGPGQGKAFF
TRBV28,CASTLVGYGYTF
TRBV5-1,CASSGPGTPAYEQYF
TRBV10-2,CASNVVGLTEAFF
TRBV5-1,CASSGGRETLMETQYF
TRBV11-2,CASSPVRGGGTQYF
TRBV7-4,CASSLVPGSGAFF
TRBV27,CASSPLGDHYGYTF
TRBV6-5,CASSRETGLDEAFF
TRBV7-2,CASTHPRGRGTDTQYF
TRBV6-5,CASSPGPSTPQHF
TRBV19,CASSIGRSNDLNQPQHF
TRBV10-3,CAISRDRNYEQFF
TRBV25-1,CASSRAGKNTEAFF
TRBV4-2,CASSQDPSGGRHHEQFF
TRBV27,CASSLYPTRGQYF
TRBV18,CASSPNVYNTEAFF
TRBV5-1,CASSLVSGGTGELFF